This paragraph reports one TCR beta chain. The record originates from a study of blood T cell repertoires in COVID-19. Study-wide background: The United States, Italy and Spain were the sources of the acute and convalescent COVID-19 samples.

Assay: immunoSEQ multiplex PCR; the TCRdb copy retains only in-frame clones and omits some. The data show 130,000 to 150,000 clones, with approximately 90% seen just once and over 8.5% held by the top ten. Germline lookup yields CDR1 SNHLY and CDR2 FYNNEI. The CDR3 runs 13 residues. V lost 4 bases, J lost 5 bases, and 4 bases stayed unmatched. The sequencing sample was made of peripheral blood. The clonotype originates from a woman aged 45-59 years with active or convalescent COVID-19. This rearrangement joins TRBV2 to TRBJ1-1; TRBD1 agrees at 7 bases. The CDR3 region is CASSGDSGTEAFF. The CDR3 DNA is TGTGCCAGCAGTGGGGACAGCGGAACTGAAGCTTTCTTT.